These 16 T cell receptor beta chains came from one sample sequenced in a study of vaccination and CD4 T cells after COVID-19. Their target antigens are unknown. Treatment specified: roughly ten-day PBMC culture with coronavirus spike peptide pools or control peptides (ViraFEST assay). At the Johns Hopkins FTIC core, DNA taken from cultured CD4+ T cells was sequenced by way of the Oncomine TCR Beta short-read assay. TCRdb re-derived calls from the PCR reads in MiXCR, one entry per CDR3 protein. This sample has about 12,000 distinct CDR3 sequences, with roughly 29% found just once. Specimen: cultured CD4+ T cells from blood. The receptors stem from a human donor with COVID-19.

This clonotype was detected a few times. The J gene is TRBJ2-2, the V gene TRBV7-2, with no clear D. CDR3 size: 13 residues. In germline, CDR1 is SGHTA, CDR2 FQGNSA. V was cut by 4 bases and J by 3 bases, with 6 bases left in between. The CDR3 sequence is CASSYIYTGELFF. In DNA, the CDR3 is TGTGCCAGCAGCTACATTTACACCGGGGAGCTGTTTTTT.

The chain recombines TRBV7-2 with TRBJ1-5, with D possibly TRBD1 on 6 matching bases. Trimming took off 1 base at V and 4 bases at J, with 14 bases between the two ends. The CDR3 contains 16 residues. Germline V gene data show CDR1 as SGHTA and CDR2 as FQGNSA. CDR3 sequence (DNA): TGTGCCAGCAGCTTAGGATCCGCCAGGGGAAATCAGCCCCAGCATTTT. It translates to CASSLGSARGNQPQHF.

The chain combines TRBV12-3 or TRBV12-4 with TRBJ2-3; 8 positions agree with TRBD2. There are 15 residues in the CDR3. V lost 3 bases and J lost 2; bases outside the gene matches: 4. The CDR3 DNA is TGTGCCAGCAGTTTCGGGGGGGGACCCACAGATACGCAGTATTTT. It yields the protein CASSFGGGPTDTQYF.

This clonotype has just one count. The V and J genes are TRBV12-3 or TRBV12-4 and TRBJ2-7; D may match TRBD1 or TRBD2 (5 bases each). There are 14 residues in the CDR3. Deletions cut 5 bases from V and 2 bases from J, with 13 bases between. The CDR3 sequence: CASSNRDGTYEQYF. CDR3 in DNA: TGTGCCAGCAGTAACCGGGACGGCACCTACGAGCAGTACTTC.

V gene TRBV20-1 combines with J gene TRBJ2-7, with D uncertain. V dropped 3 bases and J dropped 3 bases, with 18 bases sitting between them. The CDR3 contains 15 residues. Germline V gene data show CDR1 as DFQATT and CDR2 as SNEGSKA (reference sequence). CDR3 DNA sequence: TGCAGTGCTAGTTACCAAGAAAGGGCCCTCTACGAGCAGTACTTC. This gives the protein CSASYQERALYEQYF.

The genes are TRBV19 and TRBJ2-7, with D possibly matching TRBD1 (6 bases). CDR1 is LNHDA, CDR2 SQIVND, per germline (reference sequence). The CDR3 covers 12 residues. The ends were cut back, 5 bases at V and 6 bases at J, with 11 bases in the middle. The CDR3 region is CASSARGGEQYF. Written as DNA, the CDR3 is TGTGCCAGTAGTGCCCGAGGGGGCGAGCAGTACTTC.

This clonotype appeared a few times. The V and J genes are TRBV6-5 and TRBJ1-1; D not resolved. This CDR3 has 13 residues. V was cut by 4 bases and J by 1 base, with 7 bases left in between. The germline V gene has CDR1 MNHEY and CDR2 SVGAGI. This CDR3 is CASSFAENTEAFF. CDR3 bases: TGTGCCAGCAGTTTTGCGGAGAACACTGAAGCTTTCTTT.

Comment on this clonotype: Because the CDR3's place on the DNA is in doubt, the DNA is left out and the CDR3 is given as listed by TCRdb. The chain uses TRBV7-5 and TRBJ2-7; TRBD2, the table's D call, lacks a check against the DNA. TRBV7-5 is given as a pseudogene. The CDR3 is made up of 18 amino acids, end residues included. Here the CDR3 reads CISVPEARMAGSSYEQYF.

This chain connects TRBV6-7 to TRBJ1-4; D not certain. TRBV6-7 is flagged as an ORF with uncertain function. This CDR3 has 15 amino acids. The germline V and J ends were trimmed by 7 bases and 3 bases, with 15 bases remaining between them. The CDR3 DNA reads as TGTGCCAGCACCCTCTATGCGGTTCCTAATGAAAAACTGTTTTTT. It translates to CASTLYAVPNEKLFF.

The CDR3 reads CASSLSGGGGETQYF. The DNA for the CDR3 is TGTGCCAGCAGCTTAAGTGGTGGGGGGGGGGAGACCCAGTACTTC. The chain links TRBV7-6 to TRBJ2-5, with 7 bases that match TRBD2. V trimming: 2 bases; J trimming: 5 bases; junction bases outside the gene matches: 8. The germline gives CDR1 SGHVS, CDR2 FNYEAQ. The CDR3 runs to 15 residues.

This sequence joins TRBV14 and TRBJ2-3; 13 nucleotides align to TRBD2. The ends lost 4 bases at V and 6 bases at J; junction bases unmatched: 10. The germline V gene has CDR1 SGHDN and CDR2 FVKESK. CDR3 length: 17 amino acids. CDR3 sequence: CASSPRRLAGGADTQYF. CDR3 in DNA: TGTGCCAGCAGCCCGCGACGACTAGCGGGGGGTGCGGATACGCAGTATTTT. The complete variable domain, with remaining parts taken from reference TRBV14 and TRBJ2-3, reads EAGVTQFPSHSVIEKGQTVTLRCDPISGHDNLYWYRRVMGKEIKFLLHFVKESKQDESGMPNNRFLAERTGGTYSTLKVQPAELEDSGVYFCASSPRRLAGGADTQYFGPGTRLTVL.

This clonotype was detected a few times. This chain joins TRBV20-1 and TRBJ1-6; maybe TRBD1 (5 bases). The CDR3 contains 14 residues. Trimming stripped 3 bases from V and 7 bases from J, with 13 bases between. CDR1 and CDR2 from the germline V gene are DFQATT and SNEGSKA (reference sequence). CDR3 in DNA: TGCAGTGCTAGGGAGCCCGGGGGAAATTCACCCCTCCACTTT. It specifies CSAREPGGNSPLHF.

As DNA, the CDR3 is TGTGCCAGCAGCTTCCGGGACAGACAAGAGACCCAGTACTTC. Translation gives CASSFRDRQETQYF. This chain links TRBV11-1 with TRBJ2-5; 7 positions match TRBD1. The V gene end was trimmed by 3 bases and the J gene end by 2 bases; junction bases not matched to a gene: 3. The CDR3 loop spans 14 amino acids. Per germline, CDR1 SGHAT and CDR2 FQDESV (reference sequence).

Here the CDR3 reads CASTGTGMGEQYF. The CDR3, as DNA: TGTGCCAGCACAGGCACAGGGATGGGGGAGCAGTACTTC. The rearrangement links TRBV6-1 to TRBJ2-7; TRBD1 is a possible D gene (6 bases). CDR1 is MNHNS, CDR2 SASEGT, per germline. The CDR3 contains 13 residues. V lost 7 bases to trimming and J lost 7 bases, with 17 bases between them.

V is TRBV6-2 or TRBV6-3 and J is TRBJ2-6; 8 bases map to TRBD1. Losses at the gene ends were 5 bases for V and 7 bases for J; bases not matched to a gene: 13. This CDR3 spans 17 amino acids. From germline, CDR1 is MNHEY and CDR2 SVGEGT. Here the CDR3 reads CASSKDREALGANVLTF. For the CDR3, the DNA is TGTGCCAGCAGTAAGGACAGGGAGGCTTTAGGCGCCAACGTCCTGACTTTC.

This clonotype was counted a few times. The rearrangement joins TRBV11-2 to TRBJ2-5, with unresolved D. This CDR3 has 16 amino acids. Trimming pared 0 bases from V and 0 bases from J, leaving 11 bases between. Germline V gene data show CDR1 as SGHAT and CDR2 as FQNNGV. The CDR3 region is CASSLDARGYQETQYF. The CDR3 coding sequence is TGTGCCAGCAGCTTAGATGCCCGAGGCTACCAAGAGACCCAGTACTTC.